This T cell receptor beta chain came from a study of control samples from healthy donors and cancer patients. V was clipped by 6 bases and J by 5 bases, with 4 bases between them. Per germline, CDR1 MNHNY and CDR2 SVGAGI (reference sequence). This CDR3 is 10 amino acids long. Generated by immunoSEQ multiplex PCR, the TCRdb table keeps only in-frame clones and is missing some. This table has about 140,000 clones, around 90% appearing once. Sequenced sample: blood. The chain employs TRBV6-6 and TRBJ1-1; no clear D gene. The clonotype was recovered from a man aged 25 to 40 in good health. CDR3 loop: CASSSTEAFF. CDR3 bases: TGTGCCAGCAGCTCGACTGAAGCTTTCTTT.